Presented here are 13 T cell receptor beta chains from one specimen sequenced in a study of blood T cell repertoires in COVID-19. Sequenced by immunoSEQ multiplex PCR; TCRdb stores in-frame clones only, minus some. The sample records more than 200,000 clones, 90% to 95% being singletons. Sequences were obtained from PBMCs or T cells enriched from blood (not recorded which). Receptors originate from a young woman who had recovered from COVID-19.

The rearrangement uses TRBV28 and TRBJ1-2; the D gene is possibly TRBD1 (5 bases). Between the trimmed V and J ends, which lost 5 bases and 7 bases, there was a span of 23 bases. The CDR3 contains 16 residues. CDR1 MDHEN and CDR2 SYDVKM come from the germline V gene. The DNA of the CDR3 is TGTGCCAGCAGTACCTCGCTAGGGCAGGGTAGTCCTGGCTACACCTTC. It is translated as CASSTSLGQGSPGYTF.

The chain employs TRBV18 and TRBJ2-7; the match to TRBD2 covers 14 bases. There are 18 residues in the CDR3. Germline loops: CDR1 KGHSH, CDR2 LQKENI. V shed 3 bases and J 5 bases; nucleotides not matched to a gene: 12. The CDR3 DNA reads TGTGCCAGCTCACCCCGCCCGACTAGCGGGGGGGTGGGGAACGAGCAGTACTTC. It translates to CASSPRPTSGGVGNEQYF.

The chain employs TRBV2 and TRBJ1-5, with a tentative D call TRBD1 (6 bases). Germline lookup yields CDR1 SNHLY and CDR2 FYNNEI. The V end lost 6 bases, the J end lost 5 bases, and 14 bases lay between the germline ends. The CDR3 totals 14 residues. The CDR3 nucleotides are TGTGCCAGCAGGCCGGACAGATGGGATCAGCCCCAGCATTTT. Protein sequence: CASRPDRWDQPQHF. Using reference TRBV2 and TRBJ1-5 for the parts outside the CDR3, the full variable domain is EPEVTQTPSHQVTQMGQEVILRCVPISNHLYFYWYRQILGQKVEFLVSFYNNEISEKSEIFDDQFSVERPDGSNFTLKIRSTKLEDSAMYFCASRPDRWDQPQHFGDGTRLSIL.

This sequence joins TRBV12-5 and TRBJ2-7, with TRBD1 matching over 9 bases. This CDR3 is built from 14 residues. The germline CDR1 and CDR2 sequences are LGHNT and FRNRAP. J gave up 4 bases and V 5 bases, and 6 bases lay outside the gene matches. The CDR3 region is CASGIGTGRYEQYF. The CDR3 nucleotides are TGTGCTAGTGGTATAGGGACAGGGCGATACGAGCAGTACTTC.

The V call is TRBV2, the J call TRBJ1-2; tentative D call: TRBD1 (5 bases). This CDR3 has 14 amino acids. Trimming left V 2 bases short and J 4 bases short, with 11 bases between. Germline loops: CDR1 SNHLY, CDR2 FYNNEI. CDR3 sequence (DNA): TGTGCCAGCAGTGAAACAGGTGAAAGCTATGGCTACACCTTC. This gives the protein CASSETGESYGYTF.

V usage is TRBV7-6 and J usage is TRBJ2-2; the D gene is possibly TRBD2 (6 bases). CDR1 SGHVS and CDR2 FNYEAQ come from the germline V gene. The CDR3 is 16 residues long. Trimming removed 2 bases from V and 6 bases from J, with 16 bases in between. CDR3 coding DNA: TGTGCCAGCAGCTTATTAATCGGGAGCGGTTCCGGGGAGCTGTTTTTT. Translation gives CASSLLIGSGSGELFF.

The rearrangement joins TRBV19 to TRBJ1-1; 12 bases fit TRBD1. Germline V gene sequence: CDR1 LNHDA, CDR2 SQIVND (reference sequence). Trimming took 5 bases from V and 3 from J; bases not matched to a gene: 13. The CDR3 is 18 amino acids. CDR3 sequence reads: CASSGAGTGGWRDTEAFF. CDR3 DNA: TGTGCCAGTAGTGGAGCTGGGACAGGGGGCTGGAGGGACACTGAAGCTTTCTTT.

The gene calls are TRBV12-5 and TRBJ2-3; 7 bases match TRBD1. This CDR3 has 14 amino acids. V lost 6 bases to trimming and J lost 2 bases; unmatched junction nucleotides: 5. From germline, CDR1 is LGHNT and CDR2 FRNRAP. The CDR3 sequence is CASGRDSFTDTQYF. CDR3 nucleotide sequence: TGTGCTAGTGGCAGGGACAGCTTCACAGATACGCAGTATTTT.

The chain is built from TRBV5-1 and TRBJ1-6; 7 bases align to TRBD1. The length of the CDR3 is 14 residues. From germline, CDR1 is SGHRS and CDR2 YFSETQ. The J segment lost 7 bases and the V segment lost 4 bases, leaving 5 bases of the junction unmatched. The DNA of the CDR3 is TGCGCCAGCAGCCCGGACAGGAAAAATTCACCCCTCCACTTT. It specifies CASSPDRKNSPLHF.

The chain employs TRBV9 and TRBJ2-7; D is undetermined. Trimming shortened V by 0 bases and J by 2 bases, and 9 bases separated the two germline ends. The CDR3 is 14 residues long. Germline V CDR1 and CDR2: SGDLS, YYNGEE. The DNA for the CDR3 is TGTGCCAGCAGCGTAGCAGATAATCCCTACGAGCAGTACTTC. Translated: CASSVADNPYEQYF.

The rearrangement links TRBV7-9 to TRBJ2-7; the D gene is possibly TRBD1 (5 bases). V lost 5 bases and J lost 0, with 11 bases in between. CDR3 length: 14 residues. Per germline, CDR1 SEHNR and CDR2 FQNEAQ (reference sequence). CDR3 bases: TGTGCCAGCAGCCGTACAGGTGTCTCCTACGAGCAGTACTTC. The encoded protein is CASSRTGVSYEQYF.

The chain carries TRBV5-1 and TRBJ2-2; 10 nucleotides align to TRBD2. V shed 0 bases and J 3 bases; nucleotides not matched to a gene: 2. The CDR3 sequence is 16 residues long. Germline values: CDR1 SGHRS, CDR2 YFSETQ. This CDR3 reads CASSLGTSGYTGELFF. As DNA, the CDR3 is TGCGCCAGCAGCTTGGGGACTAGCGGTTACACCGGGGAGCTGTTTTTT.

CDR3 region: CSASRGYNQPQHF. The CDR3 DNA sequence: TGCAGTGCTAGTAGGGGGTACAATCAGCCCCAGCATTTT. The chain joins TRBV20-1 to TRBJ1-5, with a tentative D call TRBD1 (6 bases). The CDR3 totals 13 residues. Germline CDR1 is DFQATT and CDR2 is SNEGSKA (reference sequence). V was pared by 3 bases and J by 3 bases, with 9 bases between.